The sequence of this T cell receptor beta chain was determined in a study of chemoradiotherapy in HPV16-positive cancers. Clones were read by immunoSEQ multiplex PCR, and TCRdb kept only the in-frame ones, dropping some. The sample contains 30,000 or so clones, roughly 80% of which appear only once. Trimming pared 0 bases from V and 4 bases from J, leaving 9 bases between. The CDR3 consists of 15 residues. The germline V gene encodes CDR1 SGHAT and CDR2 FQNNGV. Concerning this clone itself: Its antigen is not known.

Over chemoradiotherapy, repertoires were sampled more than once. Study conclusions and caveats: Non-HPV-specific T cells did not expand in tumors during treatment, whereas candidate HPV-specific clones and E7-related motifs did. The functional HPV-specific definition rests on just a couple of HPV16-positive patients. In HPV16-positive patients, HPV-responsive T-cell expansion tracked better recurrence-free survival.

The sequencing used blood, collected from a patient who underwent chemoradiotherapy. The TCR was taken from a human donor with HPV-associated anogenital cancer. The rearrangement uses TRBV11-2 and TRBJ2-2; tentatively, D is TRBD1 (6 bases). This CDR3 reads CASSLETGITGELFF. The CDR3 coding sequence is TGTGCCAGCAGCTTAGAAACAGGGATCACCGGGGAGCTGTTTTTT.